This TCR beta chain was obtained from a study of cytomegalovirus exposure and HLA in healthy donors. This clone was counted only a few times. V lost 2 bases and J lost 0, with 16 bases in between. This CDR3 has 17 amino acids. Germline CDR1 SGHDT, CDR2 YYEEEE. This PCR relied on a set of 60 Vbeta primers and 13 Jbeta primers. Original data processing: An analysis that came later counted some 80 million unique TCR beta chains, about 10 million shared. The data were produced by immunoSEQ multiplex PCR, yet TCRdb's version contains in-frame clones alone and is incomplete. V and J calls and clone size are as listed in that table; D and trimming were resolved from the DNA. The sample includes more than 95,000 clones, 15% to 20% of them seen just once.

This clonotype was obtained from a female donor in good health and CMV-seropositive. Sequenced input: PBMCs. The chain has TRBV5-6 and TRBJ2-3; D possibly corresponds to TRBD1 (5 bases). The CDR3 sequence is CASSFGRLGASTDTQYF. CDR3 DNA: TGTGCCAGCAGCTTTGGAAGATTAGGGGCTAGCACAGATACGCAGTATTTT.